The 26 T cell receptor beta chains given below trace back to one sample, sequenced in a study of blood T cell repertoires in COVID-19. Data came from immunoSEQ multiplex PCR; TCRdb stores just in-frame clones and leaves some out. Here the sample spans more than 250,000 clones, approximately 88% being singletons. Material for sequencing was peripheral blood. The receptors originated from a man between 18 and 29 years old who had recovered from COVID-19.

CDR3 amino acids: CASSLGTSGTYNEQFF. The CDR3 DNA follows: TGTGCCAGCAGCCTGGGGACTAGCGGGACTTACAATGAGCAGTTCTTC. The genes are TRBV7-7 and TRBJ2-1; TRBD2 aligns across 13 bases. Germline loops: CDR1 SSHAT, CDR2 FNYEAQ (reference sequence). Unmatched junction bases numbered 5, after V lost 5 bases and J lost 4 bases. The CDR3 consists of 16 residues.

This chain uses TRBV9 with TRBJ2-5; D may be TRBD2 (6 bases). The CDR3 totals 16 residues. Trimming left V 0 bases short and J 4 bases short, with 16 bases between. Germline-derived CDR1 and CDR2 are SGDLS and YYNGEE. The CDR3 nucleotides are TGTGCCAGCAGCGTAGAAGGAGGGCCCTCCGTAGAGACCCAGTACTTC. Protein product: CASSVEGGPSVETQYF.

CDR3 nucleotide sequence: TGTGCCACCAGCAGAGATAGAGCAGGGGGAAACATTCAGTACTTC. Its protein product is CATSRDRAGGNIQYF. The chain combines TRBV15 with TRBJ2-4; 7 nucleotides match TRBD1. V shed 0 bases and J 6 bases; nucleotides not matched to a gene: 5. This CDR3 contains 15 residues. Germline loops: CDR1 LNHNV, CDR2 YYDKDF (reference sequence).

This clone was counted a single time. This rearrangement joins TRBV14 to TRBJ2-7, with 7 bases fitting TRBD1. Trimming took 2 bases from V and 5 from J; bases not matched to a gene: 6. Looked up from germline, CDR1 is SGHDN and CDR2 is FVKESK. The CDR3 covers 14 residues. CDR3 in DNA: TGTGCCAGCAGCCAAACAGGGGTGGGGGACGAGCAGTACTTC. Translated, it gives CASSQTGVGDEQYF. The variable domain in full, completed from reference TRBV14 and TRBJ2-7, reads EAGVTQFPSHSVIEKGQTVTLRCDPISGHDNLYWYRRVMGKEIKFLLHFVKESKQDESGMPNNRFLAERTGGTYSTLKVQPAELEDSGVYFCASSQTGVGDEQYFGPGTRLTVT.

The genes are TRBV9 and TRBJ1-1, with no clear D. The CDR3 has 14 residues. Germline V CDR1 and CDR2: SGDLS, YYNGEE. V shed 2 bases and J shed 4 bases, with 12 bases lying between them. CDR3 sequence: CASSVEGDFTEAFF. The CDR3 coding sequence is TGTGCCAGCAGCGTCGAGGGAGACTTCACTGAAGCTTTCTTT.

The rearrangement links TRBV11-2 to TRBJ1-2; no reliable D call. Looked up from germline, CDR1 is SGHAT and CDR2 is FQNNGV. The V end was cut by 2 bases, the J end by 2 bases, with 6 bases between. The CDR3 loop spans 13 amino acids. Here the CDR3 reads CASSLSDNYGYTF. CDR3 sequence (DNA): TGTGCCAGCAGCTTAAGCGACAACTATGGCTACACCTTC.

V usage is TRBV19 and J usage is TRBJ2-1, with TRBD2 matching 9 bases. The CDR3 totals 16 residues. Germline V CDR1 and CDR2: LNHDA, SQIVND (reference sequence). V was pared by 4 bases and J by 5 bases, with 9 bases of the junction left unmatched. The CDR3 DNA follows: TGTGCCAGTAGTAACCGCCTAGCGGGACTAAACAATGAGCAGTTCTTC. This translates into CASSNRLAGLNNEQFF.

This clone showed up just once. V is TRBV5-1 and J is TRBJ2-1, with a tentative D call TRBD2 (6 bases). Trimming stripped 0 bases from V and 3 bases from J, with 10 bases between. Germline V lookup: CDR1 SGHRS, CDR2 YFSETQ. This CDR3 has 15 residues. CDR3 sequence (DNA): TGCGCCAGCAGCTTGGCGGGGGAGTACTACAATGAGCAGTTCTTC. Residues: CASSLAGEYYNEQFF.

The chain combines TRBV7-2 with TRBJ2-7; the D gene is possibly TRBD1 (6 bases). The CDR3 consists of 12 residues. Trimming left V 1 base short and J 9 bases short, with 10 bases between. CDR1 is SGHTA, CDR2 FQGNSA, per germline. The CDR3 DNA sequence: TGTGCCAGCAGCTTAGGGGTAGGGGGGCAGTACTTC. Amino acids: CASSLGVGGQYF.

The chain employs TRBV7-9 and TRBJ1-1; unclear D gene. The CDR3 spans 13 residues. Germline V gene data show CDR1 as SEHNR and CDR2 as FQNEAQ (reference sequence). Deletions cut 5 bases from V and 1 base from J, with 8 bases between. CDR3 residues: CASSLSRNTEAFF. CDR3 coding DNA: TGTGCCAGCAGCCTTTCGAGGAACACTGAAGCTTTCTTT.

This clone was observed once. The rearrangement uses TRBV2 and TRBJ1-1, with 8 bases aligning to TRBD1. The V gene end was trimmed by 1 base and the J gene end by 11 bases; junction bases not matched to a gene: 9. The germline CDR1 and CDR2 sequences are SNHLY and FYNNEI. This CDR3 spans 14 amino acids. CDR3 sequence: CASSEEARGLGAFF. As DNA, the CDR3 is TGTGCCAGCAGTGAAGAGGCCAGGGGGCTGGGCGCTTTCTTT.

The chain recombines TRBV5-1 with TRBJ2-2, with 7 bases lining up with TRBD2. V lost 0 bases, J lost 9 bases, and 5 bases stayed unmatched. Germline values: CDR1 SGHRS, CDR2 YFSETQ. The CDR3 length is 14 residues. The CDR3 is CASSLGTSTWELFF. CDR3 sequence (DNA): TGCGCCAGCAGCTTGGGGACTAGTACGTGGGAGCTGTTTTTT.

The rearrangement uses TRBV5-5 and TRBJ1-1, with no clear D. The germline CDR1 and CDR2 sequences are SGHKS and YYEKEE (reference sequence). The CDR3 is 14 amino acids. The V end lost 2 bases, the J end lost 0 bases, and 8 bases lay between the germline ends. The CDR3, as DNA: TGTGCCAGCAGCTTTCTCCAGTTGAACACTGAAGCTTTCTTT. This codes for CASSFLQLNTEAFF. Full variable domain (remainder filled in from reference TRBV5-5 and TRBJ1-1): DAGVTQSPTHLIKTRGQQVTLRCSPISGHKSVSWYQQVLGQGPQFIFQYYEKEERGRGNFPDRFSARQFPNYSSELNVNALLLGDSALYLCASSFLQLNTEAFFGQGTRLTVV.

The chain uses TRBV3-1 (or the pseudogene TRBV3-2) and TRBJ2-3; 9 nucleotides line up with TRBD2. CDR1 and CDR2 from the germline V gene are LGHDT and YNNKEL (reference sequence). The length of the CDR3 is 15 residues. Germline trimming cut 1 base from V and 6 bases from J; bases unmatched to any gene: 5. CDR3 DNA: TGTGCCAGCAGCCAAGGCGGGAGGGCCGGGGATACGCAGTATTTT. It is translated as CASSQGGRAGDTQYF.

This sequence joins TRBV27 and TRBJ2-7; D may be TRBD1 (6 bases). Deletions cut 5 bases from V and 3 bases from J, with 17 bases between. This CDR3 is 15 amino acids long. The germline V gene encodes CDR1 MNHEY and CDR2 SMNVEV (reference sequence). As DNA, the CDR3 is TGTGCCAGCAGTATAACCGGGACACTGGTCTACGAGCAGTACTTC. Its protein is CASSITGTLVYEQYF.

V gene TRBV20-1 combines with J gene TRBJ1-1; no clear D gene. Trimming removed 3 bases from V and 6 bases from J, with 8 bases in between. The CDR3 extends over 11 amino acids. From germline, CDR1 is DFQATT and CDR2 SNEGSKA (reference sequence). This CDR3 is CSASPSAEAFF. CDR3 bases: TGCAGTGCTAGCCCGAGTGCTGAAGCTTTCTTT.

V and J are TRBV10-2 and TRBJ1-5; 7 bases align to TRBD1. The CDR3 is made up of 12 amino acids. Germline CDR1 reads WSHSY; CDR2 reads SAAADI. V shed 10 bases and J 4 bases; nucleotides not matched to a gene: 4. Written as DNA, the CDR3 is TGCGCCACCCGACAGGGAAATCAGCCCCAGCATTTT. Its protein is CATRQGNQPQHF.

The chain has TRBV4-1 and TRBJ2-3, with TRBD2 matching 13 bases. The CDR3 has 17 amino acids. The ends lost 1 base at V and 6 bases at J; junction bases unmatched: 7. From germline, CDR1 is MGHRA and CDR2 YSYEKL. The CDR3 loop is CASSQGPLAGGHDTQYF. The CDR3 nucleotides read TGCGCCAGCAGCCAAGGTCCACTAGCGGGGGGGCATGATACGCAGTATTTT.

The chain recombines TRBV7-8 with TRBJ2-2; a weak D match, TRBD1 (5 bases). V gave up 5 bases and J gave up 9 bases, with 13 bases separating them. The CDR3 contains 13 residues. Germline V lookup: CDR1 SGHVS, CDR2 FQNEAQ. CDR3 bases: TGTGCCAGCAGCCTCAGAGCAGGGCGGGAGCTGTTTTTT. Residues: CASSLRAGRELFF.

This clone was observed a handful of times. Here the CDR3 reads CASSSQGAGNTIYF. In DNA, the CDR3 is TGTGCCAGCAGTTCCCAGGGGGCTGGAAACACCATATATTTT. The chain uses TRBV6-5 and TRBJ1-3; 7 bases align to TRBD1. The CDR3 extends over 14 amino acids. Germline CDR1 MNHEY, CDR2 SVGAGI. Losses at the gene ends were 4 bases for V and 2 bases for J; bases not matched to a gene: 2.

The rearrangement links TRBV19 to TRBJ1-5; D gene ambiguous. V shed 7 bases and J shed 2 bases, with 6 bases lying between them. Per the germline V gene, CDR1 is LNHDA and CDR2 is SQIVND (reference sequence). The CDR3 is 12 residues long. The CDR3 bases are TGTGCCAGTAAACATGGCAATCAGCCCCAGCATTTT. Encoded protein: CASKHGNQPQHF.

The chain couples TRBV27 to TRBJ1-2, with 7 bases matching TRBD1. Germline loops: CDR1 MNHEY, CDR2 SMNVEV (reference sequence). This CDR3 is 15 amino acids long. Trimming removed 6 bases from V and 4 bases from J; junction bases left unmatched: 11. This chain's CDR3 is CASRKNQGVAYGYTF. The CDR3, as DNA: TGTGCCAGCAGGAAGAACCAGGGGGTGGCCTATGGCTACACCTTC.

Many counts were recorded for this clone. The chain couples TRBV11-2 to TRBJ2-7, with D tentatively TRBD2 (6 bases). Germline CDR1 is SGHAT and CDR2 is FQNNGV. The CDR3 loop spans 12 amino acids. The germline V and J ends were trimmed by 4 bases and 9 bases, with 13 bases remaining between them. The CDR3 region has the DNA TGTGCCAGCAGCTCCGGGGGTGTGGGGCAGTACTTC. As protein: CASSSGGVGQYF.

The chain links TRBV7-9 to TRBJ2-6; D unclear. This CDR3 contains 16 residues. Trimming stripped 1 base from V and 0 bases from J, with 7 bases between. Germline CDR1 is SEHNR and CDR2 is FQNEAQ (reference sequence). The CDR3 sequence is CASSLVRSSGANVLTF. In nucleotides, the CDR3 is TGTGCCAGCAGCTTAGTCAGGTCCTCTGGGGCCAACGTCCTGACTTTC.

The V call is TRBV6-5, the J call TRBJ1-3; D is possibly TRBD1 (6 bases). Germline V gene data show CDR1 as MNHEY and CDR2 as SVGAGI. Trimming removed 4 bases from V and 2 bases from J, with 15 bases in between. The CDR3 extends over 16 amino acids. CDR3 sequence: CASSLTRTVPGNTIYF. The DNA for the CDR3 is TGTGCCAGCAGTTTGACCCGGACAGTGCCTGGAAACACCATATATTTT.

The V gene is TRBV19, the J gene TRBJ1-2, with D tentatively TRBD1 (6 bases). Germline CDR1 reads LNHDA; CDR2 reads SQIVND (reference sequence). This CDR3 is built from 16 residues. V was clipped by 5 bases and J by 2 bases, with 18 bases between them. CDR3 residues: CASSAPRRTANYGYTF. CDR3 nucleotide sequence: TGTGCCAGTAGTGCCCCACGGCGGACAGCCAACTATGGCTACACCTTC.